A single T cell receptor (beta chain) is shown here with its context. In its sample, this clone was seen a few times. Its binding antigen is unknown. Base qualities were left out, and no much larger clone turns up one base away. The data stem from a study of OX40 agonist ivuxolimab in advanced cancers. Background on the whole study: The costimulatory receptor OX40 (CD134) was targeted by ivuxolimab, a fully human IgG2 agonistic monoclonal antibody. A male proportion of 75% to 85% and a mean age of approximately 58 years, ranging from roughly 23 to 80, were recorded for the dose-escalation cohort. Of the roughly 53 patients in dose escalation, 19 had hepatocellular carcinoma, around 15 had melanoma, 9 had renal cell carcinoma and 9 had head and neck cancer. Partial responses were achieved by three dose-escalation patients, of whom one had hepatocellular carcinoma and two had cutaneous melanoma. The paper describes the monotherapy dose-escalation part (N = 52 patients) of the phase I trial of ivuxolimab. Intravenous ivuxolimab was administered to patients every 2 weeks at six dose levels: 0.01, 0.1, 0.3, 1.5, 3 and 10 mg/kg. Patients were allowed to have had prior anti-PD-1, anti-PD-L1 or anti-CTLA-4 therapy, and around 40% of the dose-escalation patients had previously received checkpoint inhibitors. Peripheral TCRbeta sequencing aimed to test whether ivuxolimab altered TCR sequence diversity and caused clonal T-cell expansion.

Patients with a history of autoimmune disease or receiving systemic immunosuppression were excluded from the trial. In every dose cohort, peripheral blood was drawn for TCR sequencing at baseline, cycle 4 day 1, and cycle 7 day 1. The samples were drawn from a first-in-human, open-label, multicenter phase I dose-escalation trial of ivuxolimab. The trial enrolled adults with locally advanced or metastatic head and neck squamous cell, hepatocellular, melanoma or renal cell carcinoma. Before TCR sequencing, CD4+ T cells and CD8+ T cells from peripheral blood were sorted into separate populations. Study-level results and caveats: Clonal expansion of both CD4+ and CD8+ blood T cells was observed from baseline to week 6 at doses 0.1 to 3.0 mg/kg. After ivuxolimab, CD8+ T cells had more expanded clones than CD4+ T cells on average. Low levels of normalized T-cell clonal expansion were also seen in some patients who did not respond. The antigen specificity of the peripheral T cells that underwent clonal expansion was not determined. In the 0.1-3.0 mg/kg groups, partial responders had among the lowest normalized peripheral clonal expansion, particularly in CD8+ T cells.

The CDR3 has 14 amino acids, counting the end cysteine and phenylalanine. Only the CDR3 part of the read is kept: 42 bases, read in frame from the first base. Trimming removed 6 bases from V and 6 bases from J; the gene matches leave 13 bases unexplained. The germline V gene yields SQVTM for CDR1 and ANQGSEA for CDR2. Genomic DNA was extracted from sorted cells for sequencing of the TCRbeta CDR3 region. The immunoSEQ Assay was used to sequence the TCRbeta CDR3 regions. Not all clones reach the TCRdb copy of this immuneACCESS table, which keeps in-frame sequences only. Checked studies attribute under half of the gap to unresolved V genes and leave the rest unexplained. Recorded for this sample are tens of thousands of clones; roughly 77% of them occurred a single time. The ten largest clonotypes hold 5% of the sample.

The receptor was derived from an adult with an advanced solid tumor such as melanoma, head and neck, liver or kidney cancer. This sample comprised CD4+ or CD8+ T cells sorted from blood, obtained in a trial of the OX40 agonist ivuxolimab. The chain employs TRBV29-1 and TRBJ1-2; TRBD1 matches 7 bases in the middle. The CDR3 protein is CSVVLWDRGHGYTF. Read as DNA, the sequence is TGCAGCGTAGTCCTTTGGGACAGAGGACATGGCTACACCTTC.